The clone carrying this T cell receptor beta chain has just one count. The data stem from a study of blood T cell repertoires in COVID-19. Overall study: Samples came from the United States, Italy and Spain, spanning acute and convalescent COVID-19. T cells, B-cell-depleted T cells, or PBMCs provided the cDNA or gDNA that served as material.

Assay used: immunoSEQ multiplex PCR; TCRdb lists only in-frame clones, some missing. The repertoire includes fewer than 350,000 clones, 85% of them detected once, and around 2.3% sits in the top ten. The material sequenced was PBMCs or T cells enriched from blood (not recorded which). This clonotype was sampled from a woman aged 45-65 years who had recovered from COVID-19.

The CDR3: CASSYKTPNYGYTF. Written as DNA, the CDR3 is TGTGCCAGCAGCTATAAGACACCTAACTATGGCTACACCTTC. This rearrangement joins TRBV5-4 to TRBJ1-2; no reliable D call. Germline CDR1 reads SGHNT; CDR2 reads YYREEE (reference sequence). V lost 3 bases to trimming and J lost 0 bases, with 9 bases between them. This CDR3 contains 14 residues.